This T cell receptor beta chain was observed in a study of response to subunit inactivated influenza vaccine. Via MiXCR, TCRdb re-called the RT-PCR reads, giving one row per CDR3 protein. This table holds just under 550,000 distinct CDR3 sequences, under 30% found once. With V trimmed by 4 bases and J by 1 base, 13 bases remained unmatched. CDR3 length: 18 residues. Germline V CDR1 and CDR2: SGDLS, YYNGEE. The same data also went into a second study, on T cells expressing NK-cell markers. That study reports: For TCR beta, cDNA was produced by 5'RACE template switching with UMIs.

J is TRBJ2-3 and V is TRBV9; 9 nucleotides align to TRBD2. This specimen consisted of CD4+ T cells sorted from PBMCs, obtained 11 to 12 days after vaccination. The TCR originated in a man in his forties or fifties who received an inactivated influenza vaccine. In nucleotides, the CDR3 is TGTGCCAGCAGCCCATCCCTGAGGGGCGGGAGGGGCACAGATACGCAGTATTTT. Translating gives CASSPSLRGGRGTDTQYF.